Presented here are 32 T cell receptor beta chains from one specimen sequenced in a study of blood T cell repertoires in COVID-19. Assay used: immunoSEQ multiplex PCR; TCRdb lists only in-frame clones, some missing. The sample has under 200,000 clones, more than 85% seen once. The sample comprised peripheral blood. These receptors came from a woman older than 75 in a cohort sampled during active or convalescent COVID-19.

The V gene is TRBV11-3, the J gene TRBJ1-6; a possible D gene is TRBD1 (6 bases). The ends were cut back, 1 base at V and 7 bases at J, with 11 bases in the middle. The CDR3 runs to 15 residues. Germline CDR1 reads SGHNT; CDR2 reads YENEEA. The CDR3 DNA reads TGTGCCAGCAGCTTAGTGACCAGGGGCAATTCACCCCTCCACTTT. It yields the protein CASSLVTRGNSPLHF.

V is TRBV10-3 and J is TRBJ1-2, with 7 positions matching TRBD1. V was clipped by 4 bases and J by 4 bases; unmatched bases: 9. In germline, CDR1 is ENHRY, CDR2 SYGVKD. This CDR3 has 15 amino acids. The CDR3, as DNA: TGTGCCATCAGTGGGGGACAGACGAGAAGCTATGGCTACACCTTC. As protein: CAISGGQTRSYGYTF.

Written as DNA, the CDR3 is TGTGCCAGCACCCCGACAGAAGCCTCACCCCTCCACTTT. It encodes CASTPTEASPLHF. This rearrangement joins TRBV16 to TRBJ1-6, with a weak D call TRBD1 (5 bases). The V gene lost 7 bases and the J gene lost 10 bases, with 14 bases spanning the gap. Looked up from germline, CDR1 is KGHSY and CDR2 is FQNENV. The CDR3 contains 13 residues.

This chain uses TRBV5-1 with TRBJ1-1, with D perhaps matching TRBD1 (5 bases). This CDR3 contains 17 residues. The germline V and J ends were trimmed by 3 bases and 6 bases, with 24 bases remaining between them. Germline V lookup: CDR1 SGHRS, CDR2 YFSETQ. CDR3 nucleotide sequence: TGCGCCAGCAGCTCCGGACTTTTCGGGGGGACGAGGGCTGAAGCTTTCTTT. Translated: CASSSGLFGGTRAEAFF.

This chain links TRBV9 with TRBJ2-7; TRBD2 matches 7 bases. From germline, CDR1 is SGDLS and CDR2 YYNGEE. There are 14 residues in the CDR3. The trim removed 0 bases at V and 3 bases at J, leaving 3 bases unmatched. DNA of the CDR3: TGTGCCAGCAGCGTAGCGGGACTAATCTACGAGCAGTACGTC. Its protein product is CASSVAGLIYEQYV.

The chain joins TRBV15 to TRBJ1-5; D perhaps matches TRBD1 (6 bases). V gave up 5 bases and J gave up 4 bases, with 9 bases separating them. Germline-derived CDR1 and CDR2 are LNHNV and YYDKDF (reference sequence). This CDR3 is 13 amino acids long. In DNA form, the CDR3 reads TGTGCCACCAGCCTCAGGGGAAATCAGCCCCAGCATTTT. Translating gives CATSLRGNQPQHF.

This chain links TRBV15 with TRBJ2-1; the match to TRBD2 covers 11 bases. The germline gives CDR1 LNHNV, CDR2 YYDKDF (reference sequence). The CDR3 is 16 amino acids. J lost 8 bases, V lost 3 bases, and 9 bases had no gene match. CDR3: CATSRGTSGSEDEQFF. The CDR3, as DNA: TGTGCCACCAGCAGGGGTACTAGCGGGAGTGAGGATGAGCAGTTCTTC.

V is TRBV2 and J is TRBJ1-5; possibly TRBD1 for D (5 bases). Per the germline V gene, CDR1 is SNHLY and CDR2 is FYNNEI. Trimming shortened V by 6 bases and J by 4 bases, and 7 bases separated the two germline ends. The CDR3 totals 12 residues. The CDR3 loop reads CASSGGNQPQHF. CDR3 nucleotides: TGTGCCAGCAGCGGGGGTAATCAGCCCCAGCATTTT. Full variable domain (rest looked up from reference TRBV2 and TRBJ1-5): EPEVTQTPSHQVTQMGQEVILRCVPISNHLYFYWYRQILGQKVEFLVSFYNNEISEKSEIFDDQFSVERPDGSNFTLKIRSTKLEDSAMYFCASSGGNQPQHFGDGTRLSIL.

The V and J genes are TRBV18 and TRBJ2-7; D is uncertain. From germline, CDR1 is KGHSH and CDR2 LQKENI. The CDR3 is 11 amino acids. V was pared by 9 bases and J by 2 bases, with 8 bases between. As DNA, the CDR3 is TGTGCCAGTCGTGAGGCCTACGAGCAGTACGTC. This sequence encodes CASREAYEQYV.

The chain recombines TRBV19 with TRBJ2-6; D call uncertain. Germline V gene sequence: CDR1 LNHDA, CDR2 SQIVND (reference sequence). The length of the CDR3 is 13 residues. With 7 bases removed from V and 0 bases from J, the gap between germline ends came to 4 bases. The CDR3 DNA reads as TGTGCCAGTACCTTCTCTGGGGCCAACGTCCTGACTTTC. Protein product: CASTFSGANVLTF.

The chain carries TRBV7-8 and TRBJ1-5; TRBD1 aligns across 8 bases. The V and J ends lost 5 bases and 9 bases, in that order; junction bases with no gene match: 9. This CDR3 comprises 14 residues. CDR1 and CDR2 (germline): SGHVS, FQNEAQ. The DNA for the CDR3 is TGTGCCAGCAGCCCGAGGACAGGGACGGGGCCCCAGCATTTT. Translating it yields CASSPRTGTGPQHF.

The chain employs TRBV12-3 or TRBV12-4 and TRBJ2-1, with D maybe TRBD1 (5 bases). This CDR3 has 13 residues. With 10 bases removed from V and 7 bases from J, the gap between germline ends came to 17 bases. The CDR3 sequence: CATEALRDNEQFF. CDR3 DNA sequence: TGTGCCACCGAGGCCCTCAGGGATAATGAGCAGTTCTTC.

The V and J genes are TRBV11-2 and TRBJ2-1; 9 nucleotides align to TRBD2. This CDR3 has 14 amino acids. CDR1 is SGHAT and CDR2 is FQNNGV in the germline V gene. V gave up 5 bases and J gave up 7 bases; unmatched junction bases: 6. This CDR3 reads CASSISGRGNEQFF. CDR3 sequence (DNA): TGTGCCAGCAGCATTAGCGGGAGAGGGAATGAGCAGTTCTTC. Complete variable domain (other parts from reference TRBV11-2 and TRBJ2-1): EAGVAQSPRYKIIEKRQSVAFWCNPISGHATLYWYQQILGQGPKLLIQFQNNGVVDDSQLPKDRFSAERLKGVDSTLKIQPAKLEDSAVYLCASSISGRGNEQFFGPGTRLTVL.

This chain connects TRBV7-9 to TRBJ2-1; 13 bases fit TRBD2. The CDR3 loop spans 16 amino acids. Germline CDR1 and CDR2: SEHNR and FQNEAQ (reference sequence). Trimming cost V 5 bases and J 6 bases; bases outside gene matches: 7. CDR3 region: CASSHRGLAGVNEQFF. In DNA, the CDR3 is TGTGCCAGCAGCCACCGCGGACTAGCGGGAGTCAATGAGCAGTTCTTC.

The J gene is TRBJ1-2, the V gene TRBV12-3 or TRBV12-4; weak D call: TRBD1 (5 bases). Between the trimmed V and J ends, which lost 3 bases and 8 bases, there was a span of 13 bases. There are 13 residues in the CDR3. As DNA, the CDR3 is TGTGCCAGCAGTTTTACAGGCTCCAAAGGCTACACCTTC. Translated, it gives CASSFTGSKGYTF.

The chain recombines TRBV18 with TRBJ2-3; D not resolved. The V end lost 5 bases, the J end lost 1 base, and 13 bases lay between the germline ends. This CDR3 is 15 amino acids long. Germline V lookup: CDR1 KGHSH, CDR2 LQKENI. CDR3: CASSESRLGTDTQYF. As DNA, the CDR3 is TGTGCCAGCTCAGAATCCAGGCTTGGCACAGATACGCAGTATTTT.

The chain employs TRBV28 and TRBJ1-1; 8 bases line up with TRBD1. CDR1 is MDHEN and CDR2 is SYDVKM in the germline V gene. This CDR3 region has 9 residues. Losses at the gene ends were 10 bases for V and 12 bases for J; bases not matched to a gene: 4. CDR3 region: CATDRGTFF. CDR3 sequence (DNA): TGTGCCACCGACAGGGGAACTTTCTTT.

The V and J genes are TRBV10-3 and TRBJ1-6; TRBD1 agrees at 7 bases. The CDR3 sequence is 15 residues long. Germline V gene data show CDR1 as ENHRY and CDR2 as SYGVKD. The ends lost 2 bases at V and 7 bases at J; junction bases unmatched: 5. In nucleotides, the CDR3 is TGTGCCATCAGTGAGGGGGGACAGCTCAATTCACCCCTCCACTTT. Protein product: CAISEGGQLNSPLHF.

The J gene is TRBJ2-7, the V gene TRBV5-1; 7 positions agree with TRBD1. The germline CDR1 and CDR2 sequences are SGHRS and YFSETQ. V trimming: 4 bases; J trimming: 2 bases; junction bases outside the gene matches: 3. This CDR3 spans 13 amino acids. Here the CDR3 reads CASSGQAAYEQYV. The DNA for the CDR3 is TGCGCCAGCAGCGGACAGGCCGCCTACGAGCAGTACGTC.

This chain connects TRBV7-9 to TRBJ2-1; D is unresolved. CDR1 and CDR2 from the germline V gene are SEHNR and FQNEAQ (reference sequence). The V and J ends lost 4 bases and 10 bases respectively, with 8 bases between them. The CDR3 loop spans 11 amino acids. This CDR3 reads CASSSLLEQFF. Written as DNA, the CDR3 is TGTGCCAGCAGCTCCTTACTCGAGCAGTTCTTC.

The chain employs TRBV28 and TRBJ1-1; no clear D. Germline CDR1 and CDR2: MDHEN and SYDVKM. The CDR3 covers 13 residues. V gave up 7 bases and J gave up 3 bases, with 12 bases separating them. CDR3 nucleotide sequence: TGTGCCAGCATCTCCCGGTTTGACACTGAAGCTTTCTTT. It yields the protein CASISRFDTEAFF.

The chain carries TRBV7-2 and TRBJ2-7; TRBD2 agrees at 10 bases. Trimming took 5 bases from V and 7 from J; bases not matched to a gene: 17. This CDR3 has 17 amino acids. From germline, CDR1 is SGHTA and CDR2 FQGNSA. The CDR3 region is CASSPSLASGGSGEQYF. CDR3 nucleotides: TGTGCCAGCAGCCCCAGCCTGGCTAGCGGGGGTTCGGGAGAGCAGTACTTC. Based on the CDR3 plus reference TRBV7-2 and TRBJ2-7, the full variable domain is GAGVSQSPSNKVTEKGKDVELRCDPISGHTALYWYRQSLGQGLEFLIYFQGNSAPDKSGLPSDRFSAERTGGSVSTLTIQRTQQEDSAVYLCASSPSLASGGSGEQYFGPGTRLTVT.

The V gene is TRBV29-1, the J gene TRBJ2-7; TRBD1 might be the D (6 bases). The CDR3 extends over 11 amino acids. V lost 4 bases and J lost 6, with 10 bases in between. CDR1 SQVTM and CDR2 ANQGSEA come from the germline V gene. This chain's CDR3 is CSVGKGGEQYV. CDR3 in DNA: TGCAGCGTTGGGAAAGGGGGCGAGCAGTACGTC.

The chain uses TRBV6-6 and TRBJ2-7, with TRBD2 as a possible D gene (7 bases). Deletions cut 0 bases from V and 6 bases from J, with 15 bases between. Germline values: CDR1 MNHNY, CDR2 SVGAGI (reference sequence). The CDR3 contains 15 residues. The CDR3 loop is CASSYSAGEGLEQYF. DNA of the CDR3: TGTGCCAGCAGTTACTCGGCAGGGGAGGGACTCGAGCAGTACTTC.

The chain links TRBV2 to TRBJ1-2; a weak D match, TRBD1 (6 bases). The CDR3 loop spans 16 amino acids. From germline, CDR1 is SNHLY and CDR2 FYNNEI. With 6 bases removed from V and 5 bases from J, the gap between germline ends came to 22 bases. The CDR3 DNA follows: TGTGCCAGCAGCGCCAATTACAGGGTCTCAGCTTATGGCTACACCTTC. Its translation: CASSANYRVSAYGYTF.

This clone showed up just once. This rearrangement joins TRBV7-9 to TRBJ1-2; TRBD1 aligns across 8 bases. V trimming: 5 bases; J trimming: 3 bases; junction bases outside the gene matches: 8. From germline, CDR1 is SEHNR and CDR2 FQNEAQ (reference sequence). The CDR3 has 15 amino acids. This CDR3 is CASSPDRERYYGYTF. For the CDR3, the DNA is TGTGCCAGCAGCCCGGACAGGGAGAGGTACTATGGCTACACCTTC.

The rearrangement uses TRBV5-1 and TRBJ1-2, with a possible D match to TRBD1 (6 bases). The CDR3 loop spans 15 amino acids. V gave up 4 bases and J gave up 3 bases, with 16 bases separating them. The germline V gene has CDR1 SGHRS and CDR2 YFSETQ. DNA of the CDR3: TGCGCCAGCAGCCCGGATCAGGGGTTAGACTATGGCTACACCTTC. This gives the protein CASSPDQGLDYGYTF.

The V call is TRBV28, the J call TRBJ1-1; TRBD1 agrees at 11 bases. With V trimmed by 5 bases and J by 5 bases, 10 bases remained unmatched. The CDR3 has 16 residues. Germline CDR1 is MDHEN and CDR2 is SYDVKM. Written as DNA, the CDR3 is TGTGCCAGCAGTCCGATCGGACAGGGGGCGAGGACTGAAGCTTTCTTT. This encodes CASSPIGQGARTEAFF.

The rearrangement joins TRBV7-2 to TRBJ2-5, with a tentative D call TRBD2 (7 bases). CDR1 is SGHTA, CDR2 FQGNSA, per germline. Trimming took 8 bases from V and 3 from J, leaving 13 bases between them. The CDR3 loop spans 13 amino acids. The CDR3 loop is CASGAGDKETQYF. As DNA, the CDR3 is TGTGCCAGCGGCGCGGGGGACAAAGAGACCCAGTACTTC.

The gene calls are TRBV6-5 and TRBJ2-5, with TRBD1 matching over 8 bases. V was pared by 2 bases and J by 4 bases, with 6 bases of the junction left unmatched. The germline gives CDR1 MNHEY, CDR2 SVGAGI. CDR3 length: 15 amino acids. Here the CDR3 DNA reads TGTGCCAGCAGTTACAGTTTGGGGACAGGAGAGACCCAGTACTTC. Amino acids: CASSYSLGTGETQYF.

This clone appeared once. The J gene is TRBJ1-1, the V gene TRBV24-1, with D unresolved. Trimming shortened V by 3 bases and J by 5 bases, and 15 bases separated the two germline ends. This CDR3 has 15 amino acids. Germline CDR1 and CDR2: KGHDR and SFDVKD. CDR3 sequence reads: CATSDRTRLGTEAFF. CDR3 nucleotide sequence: TGTGCCACCAGTGATCGGACTCGCCTGGGGACTGAAGCTTTCTTT.

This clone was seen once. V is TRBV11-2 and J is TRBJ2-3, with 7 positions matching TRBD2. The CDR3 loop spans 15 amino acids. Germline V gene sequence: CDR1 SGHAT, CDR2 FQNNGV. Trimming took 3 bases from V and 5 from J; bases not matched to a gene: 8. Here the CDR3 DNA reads TGTGCCAGCAGCTTGGGGGGAGGGCGGTTAGATACGCAGTATTTT. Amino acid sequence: CASSLGGGRLDTQYF.